The clone carrying this T cell receptor beta chain was seen a few times. This specimen comes from a study of blood T cells in healthy people across ages. The germline V gene has CDR1 MDHEN and CDR2 SYDVKM. CDR3 size: 15 residues. Then a second PCR, running about 6 to 11 cycles, was carried out with a sample-barcoded 5' primer and a J-beta primer mix. TCRdb passed the 5' RACE reads through MiXCR, listing each CDR3 protein once. The data show under 700,000 distinct CDR3 sequences, more than 20% seen once. The sample was also reused in another study, on T cells of mothers and their children.

Sequenced sample: blood. The sequence came from a boy younger than 18 in good health. The chain carries TRBV28 and TRBJ2-5, with D perhaps being TRBD1 or TRBD2 (5 bases each). The J call is in doubt because the DNA end fits TRBJ2-7 better. The CDR3 sequence is CASSLMGVSSYEQYF. In DNA, the CDR3 is TGTGCCAGCAGTTTAATGGGGGTTAGCTCCTACGAGCAGTACTTC.